These 2 T cell receptor beta chains were all obtained from the same sample, sequenced in a study of blood T cell repertoires in COVID-19. Clones were read by immunoSEQ multiplex PCR, and TCRdb kept only the in-frame ones, dropping some. The sample records roughly 13,000 clones, 75% to 85% being singletons. The source material was peripheral blood. The receptors originated from a human donor in a cohort sampled during active COVID-19.

The chain is built from TRBV28 and TRBJ2-7, with 9 bases lining up with TRBD1. CDR1 and CDR2 (germline): MDHEN, SYDVKM. V was pared by 5 bases and J by 7 bases, with 15 bases of the junction left unmatched. CDR3 size: 16 residues. CDR3 in DNA: TGTGCCAGCAGTCCAGTGGGGACAGGGTATACTAAGGAGCAGTACTTC. Encoded protein: CASSPVGTGYTKEQYF.

This chain uses TRBV5-8 with TRBJ2-7; 9 bases are a match to TRBD1. This CDR3 spans 14 amino acids. The V gene's germline CDR1 is SGHTS and CDR2 YDEGEE. V was clipped by 4 bases and J by 5 bases; unmatched bases: 7. CDR3 nucleotides: TGTGCCAGCAGCGTGGGACAGGGAGGTGACGAGCAGTACTTC. Translating it yields CASSVGQGGDEQYF. The whole variable domain, filled in from reference TRBV5-8 and TRBJ2-7, reads EAGVTQSPTHLIKTRGQQATLRCSPISGHTSVYWYQQALGLGLQFLLWYDEGEERNRGNFPPRFSGRQFPNYSSELNVNALELEDSALYLCASSVGQGGDEQYFGPGTRLTVT.